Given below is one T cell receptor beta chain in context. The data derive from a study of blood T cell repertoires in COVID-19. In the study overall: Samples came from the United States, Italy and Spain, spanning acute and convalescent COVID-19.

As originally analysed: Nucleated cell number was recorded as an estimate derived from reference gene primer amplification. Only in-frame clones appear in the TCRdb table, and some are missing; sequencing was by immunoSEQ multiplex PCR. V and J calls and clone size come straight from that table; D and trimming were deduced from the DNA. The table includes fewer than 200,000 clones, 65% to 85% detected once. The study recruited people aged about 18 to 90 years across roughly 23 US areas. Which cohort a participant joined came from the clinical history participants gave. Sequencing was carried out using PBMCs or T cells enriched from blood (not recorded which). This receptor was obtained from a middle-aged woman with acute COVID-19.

The CDR3 DNA reads as TGTGCCAGCAGCCCTAACCCTCGCTTGGACAGGGGCTCTGAAGCTTTCTTT. Encoded protein: CASSPNPRLDRGSEAFF. The V call is TRBV7-3, the J call TRBJ1-1; 9 positions match TRBD1. In germline, CDR1 is SGHTA, CDR2 FQGTGA. V trimming: 5 bases; J trimming: 6 bases; junction bases outside the gene matches: 16. The CDR3 consists of 17 residues.